This passage covers 10 T cell receptor beta chains from one sample sequenced in a study of CD8 T cells in ankylosing spondylitis. General observations from the study: Made up of 7 to 9 highly homologous variants, a TCR beta motif appeared characteristic of ankylosing spondylitis blood.

TCRdb reprocessed the 5' RACE reads with MiXCR, giving one entry per CDR3 protein. Of 450,000 or so distinct CDR3 sequences listed, roughly 26% are singletons. Antigen specificity for these receptors is unknown. The sample consisted of blood, either unsorted or a sorted T cell fraction (not recorded which). All receptors derive from a male donor with ankylosing spondylitis.

This clonotype was counted only a few times. The chain employs TRBV5-1 and TRBJ2-7, with D perhaps matching TRBD1 or TRBD2 (5 bases each). The CDR3 spans 15 residues. The germline V and J ends were trimmed by 1 base and 5 bases, with 16 bases remaining between them. CDR1 is SGHRS and CDR2 is YFSETQ in the germline V gene. CDR3 residues: CASSLRTGRLDEQYV. CDR3 sequence (DNA): TGCGCCAGCAGCTTGCGCACGGGACGTCTAGACGAGCAGTACGTC.

This CDR3 reads CSVRDHGAFF. In nucleotides, the CDR3 is TGCAGCGTCCGGGACCATGGGGCTTTCTTT. The gene calls are TRBV29-1 and TRBJ1-1; TRBD1 is a possible D gene (5 bases). V dropped 6 bases and J dropped 11 bases, with 13 bases sitting between them. The CDR3 sequence is 10 residues long. In germline, CDR1 is SQVTM, CDR2 ANQGSEA.

There are a few counts of this clonotype. The V and J genes are TRBV29-1 and TRBJ2-1, with a possible D match to TRBD1 (5 bases). The CDR3 totals 14 residues. Germline V gene lookup returns CDR1 SQVTM and CDR2 ANQGSEA. V shed 6 bases and J shed 4 bases, with 16 bases lying between them. The CDR3 loop is CSVREGTFYNEQFF. DNA for the CDR3: TGCAGCGTCAGGGAAGGCACGTTTTACAATGAGCAGTTCTTC.

The gene calls are TRBV12-3 or TRBV12-4 and TRBJ2-3, with 10 positions matching TRBD1. The ends lost 0 bases at V and 1 base at J; junction bases unmatched: 4. The CDR3 covers 17 residues. The CDR3 here is CASSLAVGTGGTDTQYF. The CDR3 coding sequence is TGTGCCAGCAGTTTAGCCGTTGGGACAGGGGGCACAGATACGCAGTATTTT.

The table lists this clonotype with a few counts. The chain couples TRBV5-6 to TRBJ2-3; D is perhaps TRBD2 (6 bases). Germline CDR1 is SGHDT and CDR2 is YYEEEE. V shed 5 bases and J shed 4 bases, with 20 bases lying between them. This CDR3 region has 16 residues. The CDR3 coding sequence is TGTGCCAGCAGACCTAGTCCCGGGAGTTGGGCAGATACGCAGTATTTT. It is translated as CASRPSPGSWADTQYF. Full variable domain (outside the CDR3, taken from reference TRBV5-6 and TRBJ2-3): DAGVTQSPTHLIKTRGQQVTLRCSPKSGHDTVSWYQQALGQGPQFIFQYYEEEERQRGNFPDRFSGHQFPNYSSELNVNALLLGDSALYLCASRPSPGSWADTQYFGPGTRLTVL.

V is TRBV5-6 and J is TRBJ2-2; TRBD2 might be the D (7 bases). This CDR3 contains 17 residues. The V end lost 0 bases, the J end lost 4 bases, and 16 bases lay between the germline ends. Germline assignment: CDR1 SGHDT and CDR2 YYEEEE. In DNA form, the CDR3 reads TGTGCCAGCAGCTTGGAGTTCGGGGGGCTCGGCACCGGGGAGCTGTTTTTT. Its protein is CASSLEFGGLGTGELFF.

A few counts support this clonotype. J is TRBJ1-6 and V is TRBV2; D not certain. The length of the CDR3 is 15 residues. Between the trimmed V and J ends, which lost 2 bases and 5 bases, there was a span of 10 bases. Germline V gene lookup returns CDR1 SNHLY and CDR2 FYNNEI. CDR3 loop: CASSESRTDNSPLHF. CDR3 nucleotide sequence: TGTGCCAGCAGTGAATCCAGAACAGATAATTCACCCCTCCACTTT. The full variable domain, in which reference TRBV2 and TRBJ1-6 provide the parts outside the CDR3, is EPEVTQTPSHQVTQMGQEVILRCVPISNHLYFYWYRQILGQKVEFLVSFYNNEISEKSEIFDDQFSVERPDGSNFTLKIRSTKLEDSAMYFCASSESRTDNSPLHFGNGTRLTVT.

The chain carries TRBV20-1 and TRBJ2-1, with 9 bases that match TRBD2. V lost 6 bases, J lost 8 bases, and 8 bases stayed unmatched. The germline CDR1 and CDR2 sequences are DFQATT and SNEGSKA (reference sequence). This CDR3 has 13 amino acids. The CDR3 sequence: CSASGRTLDEQFF. The CDR3 DNA sequence: TGCAGTGCGAGCGGGAGGACTCTGGATGAGCAGTTCTTC.

This clonotype was seen a few times. V gene TRBV10-3 combines with J gene TRBJ1-2, with D perhaps TRBD1 (5 bases). Germline CDR1 and CDR2: ENHRY and SYGVKD. V shed 6 bases and J shed 2 bases, with 16 bases lying between them. The length of the CDR3 is 15 residues. The chain's CDR3 is CAIRAETAPNYGYTF. CDR3 nucleotide sequence: TGTGCCATCAGGGCGGAGACAGCGCCCAACTATGGCTACACCTTC.

The rearrangement joins TRBV20-1 to TRBJ2-1; 13 bases align to TRBD2. This CDR3 has 15 residues. Germline CDR1 DFQATT, CDR2 SNEGSKA (reference sequence). The V segment lost 2 bases and the J segment 9 bases; nucleotides outside the gene matches: 7. Written as DNA, the CDR3 is TGCAGTGCTAGACGACTAGCGGGAGGTTGGGTTGAGCAGTTCTTC. Translation gives CSARRLAGGWVEQFF.